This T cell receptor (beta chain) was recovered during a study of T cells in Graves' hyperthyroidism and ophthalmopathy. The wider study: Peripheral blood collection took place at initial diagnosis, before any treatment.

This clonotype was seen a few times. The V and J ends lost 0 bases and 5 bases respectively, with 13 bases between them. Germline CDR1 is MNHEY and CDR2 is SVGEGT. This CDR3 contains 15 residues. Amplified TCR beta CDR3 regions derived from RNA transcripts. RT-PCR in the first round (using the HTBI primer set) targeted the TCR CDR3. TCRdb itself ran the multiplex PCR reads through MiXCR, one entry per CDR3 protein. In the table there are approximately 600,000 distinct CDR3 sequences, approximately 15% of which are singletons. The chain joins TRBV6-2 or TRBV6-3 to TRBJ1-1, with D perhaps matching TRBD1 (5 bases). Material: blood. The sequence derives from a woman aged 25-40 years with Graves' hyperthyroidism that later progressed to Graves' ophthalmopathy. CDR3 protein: CASSYSGAGATEAFF. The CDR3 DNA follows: TGTGCCAGCAGTTACTCGGGAGCCGGGGCGACTGAAGCTTTCTTT.